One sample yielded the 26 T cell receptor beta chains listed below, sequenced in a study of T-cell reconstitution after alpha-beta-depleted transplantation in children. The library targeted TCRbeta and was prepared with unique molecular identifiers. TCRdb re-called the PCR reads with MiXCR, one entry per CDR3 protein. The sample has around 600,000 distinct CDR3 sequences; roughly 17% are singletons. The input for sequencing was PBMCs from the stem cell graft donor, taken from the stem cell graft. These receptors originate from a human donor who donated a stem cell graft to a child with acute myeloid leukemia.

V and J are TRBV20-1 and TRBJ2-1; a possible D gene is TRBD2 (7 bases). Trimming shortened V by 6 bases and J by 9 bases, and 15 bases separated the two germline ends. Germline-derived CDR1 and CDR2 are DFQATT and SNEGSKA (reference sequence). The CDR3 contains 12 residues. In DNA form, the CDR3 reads TGCAGTGCCCAGAGGGGGGGGACTGAGCAGTTCTTC. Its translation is CSAQRGGTEQFF.

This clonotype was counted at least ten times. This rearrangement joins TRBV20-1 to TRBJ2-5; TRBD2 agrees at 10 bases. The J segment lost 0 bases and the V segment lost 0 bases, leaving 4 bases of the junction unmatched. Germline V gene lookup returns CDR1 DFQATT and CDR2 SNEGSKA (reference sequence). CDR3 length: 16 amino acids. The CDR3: CSAREVAGGHQETQYF. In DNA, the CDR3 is TGCAGTGCTAGAGAGGTAGCGGGGGGACACCAAGAGACCCAGTACTTC.

CDR3 coding DNA: TGTGCCAGCACCCTGGAGGGGGCGGGAAGCACTGAAGCTTTCTTT. Amino acid sequence: CASTLEGAGSTEAFF. This chain links TRBV5-5 with TRBJ1-1, with 7 bases lining up with TRBD1. The CDR3 contains 15 residues. Germline assignment: CDR1 SGHKS and CDR2 YYEKEE (reference sequence). The V segment lost 6 bases and the J segment 4 bases; nucleotides outside the gene matches: 12.

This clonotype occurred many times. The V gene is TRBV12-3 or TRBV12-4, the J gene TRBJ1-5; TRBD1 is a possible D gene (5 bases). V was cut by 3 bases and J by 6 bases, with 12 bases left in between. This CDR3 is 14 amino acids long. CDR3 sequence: CASSLSREGQPQHF. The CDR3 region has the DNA TGTGCCAGCAGTTTGAGCAGGGAGGGTCAGCCCCAGCATTTT.

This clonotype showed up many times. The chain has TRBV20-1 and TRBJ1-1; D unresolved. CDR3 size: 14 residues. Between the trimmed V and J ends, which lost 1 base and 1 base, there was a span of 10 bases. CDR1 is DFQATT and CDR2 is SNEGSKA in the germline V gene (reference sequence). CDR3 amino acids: CSARAQRTNTEAFF. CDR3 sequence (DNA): TGCAGTGCTAGAGCCCAGAGAACGAACACTGAAGCTTTCTTT.

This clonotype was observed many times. The CDR3 DNA is TGTGCCAGCAGCTGGACCTTCCAAGAGACCCAGTACTTC. Its translation is CASSWTFQETQYF. The rearrangement joins TRBV7-2 to TRBJ2-5; no definite D call. The V end was cut by 4 bases, the J end by 1 base, with 7 bases between. This CDR3 has 13 amino acids. CDR1 and CDR2 (germline): SGHTA, FQGNSA.

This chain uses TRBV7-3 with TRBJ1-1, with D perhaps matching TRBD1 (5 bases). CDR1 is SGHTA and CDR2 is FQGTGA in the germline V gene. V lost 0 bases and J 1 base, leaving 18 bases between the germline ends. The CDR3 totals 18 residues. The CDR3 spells CASSLTGSARGWNTEAFF. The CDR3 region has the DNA TGTGCCAGCAGCTTAACGGGGAGTGCGAGGGGATGGAACACTGAAGCTTTCTTT.

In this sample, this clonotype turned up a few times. The chain's CDR3 is CASSLRFSGSWTSGGFSYNEQFF. Written as DNA, the CDR3 is TGTGCCAGCAGCTTACGCTTCTCAGGGTCCTGGACTAGCGGGGGGTTCTCCTACAATGAGCAGTTCTTC. V gene TRBV11-1 combines with J gene TRBJ2-1, with TRBD2 matching 14 bases. Trimming at V came to 2 bases and at J to 0 bases, leaving 18 bases not matched to a gene. The length of the CDR3 is 23 residues. Germline loops: CDR1 SGHAT, CDR2 FQDESV (reference sequence).

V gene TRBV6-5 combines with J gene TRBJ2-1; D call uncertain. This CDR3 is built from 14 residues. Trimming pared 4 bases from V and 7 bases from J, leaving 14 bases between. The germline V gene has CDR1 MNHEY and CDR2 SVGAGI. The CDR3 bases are TGTGCCAGCAGTTCTACCAGCCCCGGGAATGAGCAGTTCTTC. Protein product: CASSSTSPGNEQFF.

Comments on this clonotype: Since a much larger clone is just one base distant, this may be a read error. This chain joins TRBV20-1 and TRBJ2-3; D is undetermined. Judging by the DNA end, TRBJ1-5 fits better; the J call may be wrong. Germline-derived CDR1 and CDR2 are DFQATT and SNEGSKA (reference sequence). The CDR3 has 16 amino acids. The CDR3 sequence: CSASGVGRGRTDTQHF. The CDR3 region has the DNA TGCAGTGCTAGTGGAGTCGGGCGGGGTCGCACAGATACGCAGCATTTT.

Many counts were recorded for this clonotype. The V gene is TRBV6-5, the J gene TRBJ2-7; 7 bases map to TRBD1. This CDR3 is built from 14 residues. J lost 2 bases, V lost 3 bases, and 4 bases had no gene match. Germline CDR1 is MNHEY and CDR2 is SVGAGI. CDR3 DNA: TGTGCCAGCAGTTATGACAGGGCTCCCTACGAGCAGTACTTC. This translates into CASSYDRAPYEQYF.

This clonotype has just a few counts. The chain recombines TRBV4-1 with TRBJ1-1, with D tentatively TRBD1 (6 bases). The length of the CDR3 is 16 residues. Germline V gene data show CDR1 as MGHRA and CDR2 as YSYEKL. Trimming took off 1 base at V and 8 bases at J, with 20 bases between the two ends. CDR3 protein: CASSQAFDRNGGEAFF. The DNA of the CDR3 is TGCGCCAGCAGCCAAGCCTTCGACAGGAATGGAGGCGAAGCTTTCTTT.

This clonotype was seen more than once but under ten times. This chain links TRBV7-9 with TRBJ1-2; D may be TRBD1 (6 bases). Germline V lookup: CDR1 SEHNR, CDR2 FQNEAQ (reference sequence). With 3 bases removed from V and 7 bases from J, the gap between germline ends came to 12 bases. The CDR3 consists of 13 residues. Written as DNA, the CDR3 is TGTGCCAGCAGCTTGTATACAGGGCTTGGCTACACCTTC. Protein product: CASSLYTGLGYTF.

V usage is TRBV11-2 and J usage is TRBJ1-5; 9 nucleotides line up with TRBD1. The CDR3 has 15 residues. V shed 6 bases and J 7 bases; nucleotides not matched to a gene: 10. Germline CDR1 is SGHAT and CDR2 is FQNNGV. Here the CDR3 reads CASSFTGGAGQPQHF. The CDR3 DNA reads TGTGCCAGCAGTTTCACAGGGGGCGCGGGGCAGCCCCAGCATTTT.

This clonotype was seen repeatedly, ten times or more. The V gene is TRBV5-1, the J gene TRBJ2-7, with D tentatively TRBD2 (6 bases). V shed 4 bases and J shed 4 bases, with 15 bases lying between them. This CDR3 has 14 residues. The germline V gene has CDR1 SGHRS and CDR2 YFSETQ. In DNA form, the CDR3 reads TGCGCCAGCAGCCCGCGGGACGCAAGTTACGAGCAGTACTTC. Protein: CASSPRDASYEQYF.

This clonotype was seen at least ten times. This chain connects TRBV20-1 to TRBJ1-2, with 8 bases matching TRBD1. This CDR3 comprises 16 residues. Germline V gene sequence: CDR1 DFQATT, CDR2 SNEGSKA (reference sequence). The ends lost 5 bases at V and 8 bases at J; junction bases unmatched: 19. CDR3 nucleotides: TGCAGTGCTCTTCATTCAGGGGGCGAGGGGCCTTGGGGCTACACCTTC. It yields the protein CSALHSGGEGPWGYTF.

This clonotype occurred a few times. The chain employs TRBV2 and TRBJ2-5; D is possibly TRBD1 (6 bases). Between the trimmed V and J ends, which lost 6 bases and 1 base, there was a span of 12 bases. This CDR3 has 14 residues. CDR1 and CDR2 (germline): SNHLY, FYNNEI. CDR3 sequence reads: CASSARTVQETQYF. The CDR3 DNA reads TGTGCCAGCAGCGCCCGGACAGTCCAAGAGACCCAGTACTTC.

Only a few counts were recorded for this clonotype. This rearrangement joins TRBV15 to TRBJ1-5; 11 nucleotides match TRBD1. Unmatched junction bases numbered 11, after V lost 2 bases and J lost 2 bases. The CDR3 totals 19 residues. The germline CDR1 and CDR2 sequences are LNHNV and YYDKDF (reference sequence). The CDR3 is CATSRFQGGTGGGNQPQHF. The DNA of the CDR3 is TGTGCCACCAGCAGATTTCAGGGTGGGACAGGGGGTGGCAATCAGCCCCAGCATTTT.

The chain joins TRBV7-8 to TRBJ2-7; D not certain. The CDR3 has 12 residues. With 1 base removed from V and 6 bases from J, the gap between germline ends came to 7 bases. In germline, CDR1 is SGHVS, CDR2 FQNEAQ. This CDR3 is CASSLGLVEQYV. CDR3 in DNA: TGTGCCAGCAGCTTAGGGCTAGTCGAGCAGTACGTC.

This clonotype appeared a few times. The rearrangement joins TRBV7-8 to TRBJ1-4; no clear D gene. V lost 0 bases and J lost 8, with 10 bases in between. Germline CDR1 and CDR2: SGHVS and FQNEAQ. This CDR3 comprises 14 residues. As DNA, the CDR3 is TGTGCCAGCAGCTTAGCACGGGGTCGGGAAAAACTGTTTTTT. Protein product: CASSLARGREKLFF.

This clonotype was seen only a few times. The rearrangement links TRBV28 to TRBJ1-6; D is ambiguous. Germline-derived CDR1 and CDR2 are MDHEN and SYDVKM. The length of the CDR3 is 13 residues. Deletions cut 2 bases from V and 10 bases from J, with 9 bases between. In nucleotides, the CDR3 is TGTGCCAGCAGTTTAGGTATTAAGTCACCCCTCCACTTT. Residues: CASSLGIKSPLHF.

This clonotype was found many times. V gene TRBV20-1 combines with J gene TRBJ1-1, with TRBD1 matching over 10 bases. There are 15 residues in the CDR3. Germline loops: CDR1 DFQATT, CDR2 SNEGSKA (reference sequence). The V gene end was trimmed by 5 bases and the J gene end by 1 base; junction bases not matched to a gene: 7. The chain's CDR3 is CSAVNDRGRNTEAFF. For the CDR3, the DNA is TGCAGTGCTGTTAACGACAGGGGGCGGAACACTGAAGCTTTCTTT.

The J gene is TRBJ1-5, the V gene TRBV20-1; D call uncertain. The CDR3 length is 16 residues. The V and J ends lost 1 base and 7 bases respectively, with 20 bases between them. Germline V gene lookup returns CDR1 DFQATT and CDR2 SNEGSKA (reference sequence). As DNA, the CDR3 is TGCAGTGCTAGAGCTATTATGTTGCAGGCCGGACAGCCCCAGCATTTT. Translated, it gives CSARAIMLQAGQPQHF.

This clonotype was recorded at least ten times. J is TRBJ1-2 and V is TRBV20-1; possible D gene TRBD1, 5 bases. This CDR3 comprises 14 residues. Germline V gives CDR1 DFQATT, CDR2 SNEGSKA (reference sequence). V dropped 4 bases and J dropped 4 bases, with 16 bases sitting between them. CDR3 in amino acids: CSATRDSGGYGYTF. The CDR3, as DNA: TGCAGTGCTACACGGGACTCCGGCGGCTATGGCTACACCTTC.

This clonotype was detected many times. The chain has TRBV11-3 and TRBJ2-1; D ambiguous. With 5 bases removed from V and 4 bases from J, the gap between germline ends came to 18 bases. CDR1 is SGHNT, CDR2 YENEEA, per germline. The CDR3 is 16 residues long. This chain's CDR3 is CASSLRTSGHYNEQFF. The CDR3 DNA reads TGTGCCAGCAGCCTCCGCACGTCCGGGCATTACAATGAGCAGTTCTTC.

The CDR3 region is CASSRQRRETQYF. The CDR3 bases are TGTGCCAGCAGTCGACAGAGAAGGGAGACCCAGTACTTC. The chain employs TRBV6-6 and TRBJ2-5; possible D gene TRBD1, 5 bases. The V end lost 5 bases, the J end lost 5 bases, and 12 bases lay between the germline ends. The CDR3 covers 13 residues. Germline V lookup: CDR1 MNHNY, CDR2 SVGAGI (reference sequence).